A selection of T cell receptor beta chains follows, all from one sample in a study of T-cell memory formation after mild COVID-19. TCRdb independently ran MiXCR on the 5' RACE reads; one entry per CDR3 protein. This sample yields under 250,000 distinct CDR3 sequences, of which 15% to 17% are seen a single time; 2.1% belongs to the top ten. The sample consisted of PBMCs or a T cell subset sorted from them (not recorded which). All receptors derive from an adult woman who had mild COVID-19 (a few samples of this study predate the infection). Cell type and time point are not known. Both conserved end residues are part of each CDR3. The order of the fields is clone size, D gene, J gene, V gene, CDR3 DNA, CDR3 protein. The D gene is left open where the match is weak. The size field is filled for only some rows; it gives once, few, many or a size class.

>-|-|TRBJ1-2|TRBV6-5
TGTGCCAGCAGTTACTCCCTGGACTATGGCTACACCTTC
CASSYSLDYGYTF
>many|-|TRBJ1-2|TRBV6-6
TGTGCCAGCAGTTACTCAAGACTGCTAAACTATGGCTACACCTTC
CASSYSRLLNYGYTF
>few|-|TRBJ1-6|TRBV4-2
TGTGCCAGCAGCCAAGCCTCGGGGGGGGGGAACTATAATTCACCCCTCCACTTT
CASSQASGGGNYNSPLHF
>-|-|TRBJ2-3|TRBV12-3/TRBV12-4
TGTGCCAGCAGGATTATAGGGACAGATACGCAGTATTTT
CASRIIGTDTQYF
>many|-|TRBJ1-3|TRBV7-8
TGTGCCAGCAGCTTACCTGTCGGGGCTGGAAACACCATATATTTT
CASSLPVGAGNTIYF
>few|TRBD1|TRBJ1-2|TRBV6-1
TGTGCCAGCAGTGAGGGACAGGGATTAAGCTACACCTTC
CASSEGQGLSYTF
>-|-|TRBJ2-5|TRBV15
TGTGCCACCAGCAGAGAGGGGGGGGGCGGACAGACCCAGTACTTC
CATSREGGGGQTQYF
>-|-|TRBJ1-2|TRBV7-2
TGTGCCAGCAGCACAACGAAAGAGGGGGGCGGCTACACCTTC
CASSTTKEGGGYTF
>many|-|TRBJ2-7|TRBV7-9
TGTGCCAGCAGCTTAGTTCAGTGGCCGCAGTACTTC
CASSLVQWPQYF
>many|TRBD1|TRBJ1-4|TRBV7-9
TGTGCCAGCAGCGCGGGACAGGATGGAAAACTGTTTTTT
CASSAGQDGKLFF